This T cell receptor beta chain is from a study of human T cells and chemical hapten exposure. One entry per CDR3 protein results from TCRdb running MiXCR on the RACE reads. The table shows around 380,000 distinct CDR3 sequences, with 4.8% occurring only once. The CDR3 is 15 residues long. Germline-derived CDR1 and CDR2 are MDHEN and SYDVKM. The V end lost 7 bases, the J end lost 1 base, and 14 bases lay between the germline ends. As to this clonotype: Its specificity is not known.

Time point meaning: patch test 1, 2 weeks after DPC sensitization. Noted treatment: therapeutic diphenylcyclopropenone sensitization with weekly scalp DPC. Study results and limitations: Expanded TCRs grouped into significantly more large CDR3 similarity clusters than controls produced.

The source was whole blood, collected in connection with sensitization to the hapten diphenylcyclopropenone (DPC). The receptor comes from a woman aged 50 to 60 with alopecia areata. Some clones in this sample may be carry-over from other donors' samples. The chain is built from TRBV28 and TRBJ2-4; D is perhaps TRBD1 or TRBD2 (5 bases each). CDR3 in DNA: TGTGCCAGCATGGAACCCGGGGCGGCCAAAAACATTCAGTACTTC. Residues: CASMEPGAAKNIQYF.